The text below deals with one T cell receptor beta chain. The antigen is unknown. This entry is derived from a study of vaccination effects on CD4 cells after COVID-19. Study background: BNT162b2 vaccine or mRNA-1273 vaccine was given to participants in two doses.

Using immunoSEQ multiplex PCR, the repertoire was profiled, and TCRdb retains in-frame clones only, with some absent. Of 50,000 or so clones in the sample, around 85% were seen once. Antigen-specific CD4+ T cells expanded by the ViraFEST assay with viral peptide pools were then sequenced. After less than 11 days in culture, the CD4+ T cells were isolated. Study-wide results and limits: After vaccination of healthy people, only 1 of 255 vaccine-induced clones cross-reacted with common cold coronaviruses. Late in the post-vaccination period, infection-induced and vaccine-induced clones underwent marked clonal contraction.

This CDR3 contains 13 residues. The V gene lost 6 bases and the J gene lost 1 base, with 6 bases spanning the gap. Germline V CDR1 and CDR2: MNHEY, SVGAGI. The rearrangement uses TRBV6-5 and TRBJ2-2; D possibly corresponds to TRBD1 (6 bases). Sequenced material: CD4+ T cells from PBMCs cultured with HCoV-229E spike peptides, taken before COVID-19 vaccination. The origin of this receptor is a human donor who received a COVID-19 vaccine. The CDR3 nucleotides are TGTGCCAGCAGGGACAGGAACACCGGGGAGCTGTTTTTT. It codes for CASRDRNTGELFF.